The 16 T cell receptor beta chains below come from one sample, sequenced in a study of cytomegalovirus exposure and HLA in healthy donors. The PCR ran on 60 Vbeta and 13 Jbeta primers. Only in-frame clones appear in the TCRdb table, and some are missing; sequencing was by immunoSEQ multiplex PCR. This table has about 190,000 clones, about 77% appearing once. The sample comprised PBMCs. These receptors were taken from a woman in her 30s in good health and CMV-seropositive.

The gene calls are TRBV18 and TRBJ2-5, with 9 bases fitting TRBD2. This CDR3 is 17 amino acids long. Losses at the gene ends were 3 bases for V and 4 bases for J; bases not matched to a gene: 12. Germline CDR1 and CDR2: KGHSH and LQKENI. The CDR3 region is CASSPAMVAGAVETQYF. CDR3 sequence (DNA): TGTGCCAGCTCACCCGCGATGGTAGCGGGGGCCGTAGAGACCCAGTACTTC.

The chain carries TRBV5-4 and TRBJ2-5; 13 bases align to TRBD2. Germline lookup yields CDR1 SGHNT and CDR2 YYREEE (reference sequence). CDR3 length: 16 amino acids. Trimming removed 4 bases from V and 1 base from J; junction bases left unmatched: 4. CDR3 loop: CASSPGTSGTQETQYF. Written as DNA, the CDR3 is TGTGCCAGCAGCCCTGGGACTAGCGGGACCCAAGAGACCCAGTACTTC.

This chain uses TRBV5-6 with TRBJ1-2, with D uncertain. Trimming cost V 4 bases and J 3 bases, with 10 bases left between them. CDR1 is SGHDT and CDR2 is YYEEEE in the germline V gene. This CDR3 spans 13 amino acids. As DNA, the CDR3 is TGTGCCAGCAGCGCTGGAGGGTACTATGGCTACACCTTC. It specifies CASSAGGYYGYTF.

The J gene is TRBJ1-2, the V gene TRBV2, with D hard to call. With 2 bases removed from V and 7 bases from J, the gap between germline ends came to 14 bases. This CDR3 has 14 residues. Germline V gene data show CDR1 as SNHLY and CDR2 as FYNNEI. For the CDR3, the DNA is TGTGCCAGCAGTGAAATACTGGGAGGTGCTGGCTACACCTTC. As protein: CASSEILGGAGYTF. The full variable domain, its missing parts supplied by reference TRBV2 and TRBJ1-2, is EPEVTQTPSHQVTQMGQEVILRCVPISNHLYFYWYRQILGQKVEFLVSFYNNEISEKSEIFDDQFSVERPDGSNFTLKIRSTKLEDSAMYFCASSEILGGAGYTFGSGTRLTVV.

J is TRBJ2-5 and V is TRBV2, with TRBD2 matching over 15 bases. Germline V lookup: CDR1 SNHLY, CDR2 FYNNEI. The CDR3 runs 15 residues. With V trimmed by 6 bases and J by 5 bases, 4 bases remained unmatched. As DNA, the CDR3 is TGTGCCAGCAGCCCTGGACTAGCGGGAGGGGAGACCCAGTACTTC. As protein: CASSPGLAGGETQYF.

The rearrangement joins TRBV28 to TRBJ1-1, with D hard to call. Germline V CDR1 and CDR2: MDHEN, SYDVKM. The CDR3 is 18 amino acids. V was clipped by 5 bases and J by 12 bases, with 34 bases between them. The CDR3 DNA reads TGTGCCAGCAGTCTGACCAATTCCCACGTAGCGGCAGTCCGGAATACTTTCTTT. Amino acids: CASSLTNSHVAAVRNTFF.

V usage is TRBV29-1 and J usage is TRBJ2-5; 8 positions match TRBD1. CDR1 SQVTM and CDR2 ANQGSEA come from the germline V gene. J lost 2 bases, V lost 6 bases, and 2 bases had no gene match. This CDR3 region has 12 residues. CDR3 region: CSVRQGQETQYF. As DNA, the CDR3 is TGCAGCGTGAGACAGGGGCAAGAGACCCAGTACTTC.

The J gene is TRBJ2-1, the V gene TRBV29-1; D gene uncertain. The CDR3 has 11 amino acids. Per the germline V gene, CDR1 is SQVTM and CDR2 is ANQGSEA. The V gene lost 3 bases and the J gene lost 4 bases, with 4 bases spanning the gap. The CDR3 DNA sequence: TGCAGCGTTGAGAGGTACAATGAGCAGTTCTTC. Translation gives CSVERYNEQFF.

V and J are TRBV5-1 and TRBJ2-1; TRBD2 matches at 7 bases. The CDR3 runs to 14 residues. Germline trimming cut 7 bases from V and 8 bases from J; bases unmatched to any gene: 12. CDR1 SGHRS and CDR2 YFSETQ come from the germline V gene. CDR3 DNA: TGCGCCAGCGGCCAGCAGGGACGGGGGGATGAGCAGTTCTTC. Protein sequence: CASGQQGRGDEQFF.

The V call is TRBV19, the J call TRBJ2-1, with 9 nucleotides matching TRBD2. The CDR3 spans 16 residues. Germline CDR1 reads LNHDA; CDR2 reads SQIVND (reference sequence). The ends lost 3 bases at V and 3 bases at J; junction bases unmatched: 6. CDR3 protein: CASSMVGLADYNEQFF. CDR3 nucleotides: TGTGCCAGTAGTATGGTGGGACTAGCCGACTACAATGAGCAGTTCTTC.

The chain combines TRBV2 with TRBJ1-6; D is possibly TRBD1 (6 bases). The V gene lost 6 bases and the J gene lost 8 bases, with 17 bases spanning the gap. The CDR3 is 15 amino acids. CDR1 and CDR2 (germline): SNHLY, FYNNEI. The CDR3: CASRVTGTPHSPLHF. CDR3 DNA: TGTGCCAGCAGGGTTACAGGGACGCCACATTCACCCCTCCACTTT.

This chain joins TRBV7-9 and TRBJ2-5; D unresolved. The CDR3 totals 12 residues. Looked up from germline, CDR1 is SEHNR and CDR2 is FQNEAQ (reference sequence). Trimming stripped 5 bases from V and 6 bases from J, with 10 bases between. The CDR3 reads CASSVLQKTQYF. The CDR3 DNA follows: TGTGCCAGCAGCGTTTTACAGAAGACCCAGTACTTC.

This clone has more than one count but fewer than ten. V usage is TRBV2 and J usage is TRBJ1-6; 7 bases fit TRBD1. The germline gives CDR1 SNHLY, CDR2 FYNNEI. V shed 4 bases and J 4 bases; nucleotides not matched to a gene: 19. This CDR3 spans 20 amino acids. The CDR3 protein is CASSGERARGPTLYNSPLHF. The DNA of the CDR3 is TGTGCCAGCAGTGGAGAGAGGGCTAGGGGGCCTACCTTATATAATTCACCCCTCCACTTT.

Comment on this clone: This sample also contains other DNA sequences that code for the same CDR3. The chain combines TRBV7-3 with TRBJ2-1; the D gene is possibly TRBD1 (5 bases). Germline V lookup: CDR1 SGHTA, CDR2 FQGTGA. The CDR3 is 13 amino acids. Trimming took 5 bases from V and 4 from J, leaving 9 bases between them. CDR3 loop: CASSLTAYNEQFF. CDR3 nucleotides: TGTGCCAGCAGCCTGACAGCATACAATGAGCAGTTCTTC.

The chain has TRBV4-3 and TRBJ2-1, with 7 bases matching TRBD2. Germline lookup yields CDR1 LGHNA and CDR2 YSLEER. This CDR3 has 15 residues. The V segment lost 3 bases and the J segment 8 bases; nucleotides outside the gene matches: 10. The DNA of the CDR3 is TGCGCCAGCAGCCAGGGGGGGAGGGCGTCCGATGAGCAGTTCTTC. The encoded protein is CASSQGGRASDEQFF.

This clone was seen just once. The chain carries TRBV19 and TRBJ1-5; 8 bases match TRBD1. The CDR3 length is 17 residues. CDR1 LNHDA and CDR2 SQIVND come from the germline V gene (reference sequence). Trimming removed 5 bases from V and 4 bases from J; junction bases left unmatched: 13. The CDR3 region is CASSPTGTGEVNQPQHF. The CDR3 DNA sequence: TGTGCCAGTAGTCCGACCGGGACAGGAGAAGTGAATCAGCCCCAGCATTTT.